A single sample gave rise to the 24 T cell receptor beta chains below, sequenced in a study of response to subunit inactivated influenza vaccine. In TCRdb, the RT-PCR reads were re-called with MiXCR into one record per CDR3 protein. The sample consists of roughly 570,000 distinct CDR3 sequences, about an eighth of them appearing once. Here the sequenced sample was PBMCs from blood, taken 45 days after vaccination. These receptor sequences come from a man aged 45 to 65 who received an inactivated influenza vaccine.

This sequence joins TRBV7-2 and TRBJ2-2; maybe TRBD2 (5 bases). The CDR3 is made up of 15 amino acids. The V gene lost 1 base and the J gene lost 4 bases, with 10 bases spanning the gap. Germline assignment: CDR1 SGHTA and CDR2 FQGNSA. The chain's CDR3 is CASSLGGEGTGELFF. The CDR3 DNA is TGTGCCAGCAGCTTAGGCGGAGAGGGCACCGGGGAGCTGTTTTTT.

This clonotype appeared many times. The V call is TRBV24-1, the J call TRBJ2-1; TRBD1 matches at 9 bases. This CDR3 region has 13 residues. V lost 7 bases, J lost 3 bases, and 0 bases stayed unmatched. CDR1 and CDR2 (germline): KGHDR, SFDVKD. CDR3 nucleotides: TGTGCCACCAGGGACAGGGGCTACAATGAGCAGTTCTTC. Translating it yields CATRDRGYNEQFF.

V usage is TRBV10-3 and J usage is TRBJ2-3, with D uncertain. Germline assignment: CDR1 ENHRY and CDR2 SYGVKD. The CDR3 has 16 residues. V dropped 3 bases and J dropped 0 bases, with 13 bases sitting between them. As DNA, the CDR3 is TGTGCCATCAGTGATCAAGCTGGTACTAGCACAGATACGCAGTATTTT. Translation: CAISDQAGTSTDTQYF.

CDR3: CASSLSPSNTGELFF. CDR3 bases: TGTGCCAGCAGTTTATCACCTTCGAACACCGGGGAGCTGTTTTTT. The genes are TRBV27 and TRBJ2-2; no reliable D call. Trimming took off 0 bases at V and 0 bases at J, with 5 bases between the two ends. The CDR3 spans 15 residues. Germline CDR1 reads MNHEY; CDR2 reads SMNVEV (reference sequence).

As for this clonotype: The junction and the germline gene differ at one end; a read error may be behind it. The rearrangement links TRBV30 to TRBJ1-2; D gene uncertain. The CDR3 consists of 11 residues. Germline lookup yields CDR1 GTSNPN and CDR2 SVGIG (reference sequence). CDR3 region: CAWSTRPRFVF. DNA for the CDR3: TGTGCCTGGAGCACACGACCTCGGTTTGTCTTC.

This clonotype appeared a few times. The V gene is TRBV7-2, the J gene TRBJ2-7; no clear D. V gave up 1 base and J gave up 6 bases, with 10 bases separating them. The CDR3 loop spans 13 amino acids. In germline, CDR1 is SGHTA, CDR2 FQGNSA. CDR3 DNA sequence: TGTGCCAGCAGCTTAGGTCTGGGTTCCGAGCAGTACTTC. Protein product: CASSLGLGSEQYF.

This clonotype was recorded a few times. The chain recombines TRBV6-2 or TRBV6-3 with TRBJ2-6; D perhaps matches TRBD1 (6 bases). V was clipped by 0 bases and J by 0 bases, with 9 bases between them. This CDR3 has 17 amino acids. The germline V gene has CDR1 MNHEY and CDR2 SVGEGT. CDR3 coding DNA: TGTGCCAGCAGTTACTCGGGGGCGAGCTCTGGGGCCAACGTCCTGACTTTC. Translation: CASSYSGASSGANVLTF.

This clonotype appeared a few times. CDR3 loop: CASRLGQGDETQYF. The CDR3 DNA follows: TGTGCCAGCAGATTAGGTCAGGGGGACGAGACCCAGTACTTC. The chain is built from TRBV6-5 and TRBJ2-5; 7 nucleotides align to TRBD1. The CDR3 length is 14 residues. Per the germline V gene, CDR1 is MNHEY and CDR2 is SVGAGI. Losses at the gene ends were 6 bases for V and 5 bases for J; bases not matched to a gene: 9.

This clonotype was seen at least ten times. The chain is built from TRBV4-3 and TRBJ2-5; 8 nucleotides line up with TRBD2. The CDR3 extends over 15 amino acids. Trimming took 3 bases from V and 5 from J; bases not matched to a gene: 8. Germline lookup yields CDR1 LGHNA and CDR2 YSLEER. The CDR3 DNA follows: TGCGCCAGCAGCCAGACCGGGGGGGCAACGGAGACCCAGTACTTC. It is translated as CASSQTGGATETQYF.

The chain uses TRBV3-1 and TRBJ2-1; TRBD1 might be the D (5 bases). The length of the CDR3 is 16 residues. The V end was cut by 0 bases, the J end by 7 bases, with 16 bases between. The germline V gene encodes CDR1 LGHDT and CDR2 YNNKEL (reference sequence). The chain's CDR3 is CASSQERGLTRNEQFF. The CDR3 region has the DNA TGTGCCAGCAGCCAAGAAAGGGGCTTAACTCGGAATGAGCAGTTCTTC.

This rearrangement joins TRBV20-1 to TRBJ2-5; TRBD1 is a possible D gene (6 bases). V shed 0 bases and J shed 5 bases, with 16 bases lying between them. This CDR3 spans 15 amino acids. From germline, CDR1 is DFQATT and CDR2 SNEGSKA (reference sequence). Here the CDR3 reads CSARDLSGVDETQYF. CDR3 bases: TGCAGTGCTAGAGATCTGTCAGGGGTGGATGAGACCCAGTACTTC.

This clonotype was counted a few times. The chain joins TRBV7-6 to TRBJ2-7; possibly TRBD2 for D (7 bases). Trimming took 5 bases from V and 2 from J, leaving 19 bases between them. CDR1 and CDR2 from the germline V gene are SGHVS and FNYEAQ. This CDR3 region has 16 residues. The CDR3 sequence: CASSPGAGGGPYEQYF. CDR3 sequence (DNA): TGTGCCAGCAGCCCAGGGGCCGGCGGGGGACCCTACGAGCAGTACTTC.

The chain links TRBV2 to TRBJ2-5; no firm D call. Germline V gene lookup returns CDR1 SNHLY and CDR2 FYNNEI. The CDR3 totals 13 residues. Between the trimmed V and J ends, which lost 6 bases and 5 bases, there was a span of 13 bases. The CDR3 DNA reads TGTGCCAGCAGGGCTGATCCTTCGGAGACCCAGTACTTC. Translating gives CASRADPSETQYF.

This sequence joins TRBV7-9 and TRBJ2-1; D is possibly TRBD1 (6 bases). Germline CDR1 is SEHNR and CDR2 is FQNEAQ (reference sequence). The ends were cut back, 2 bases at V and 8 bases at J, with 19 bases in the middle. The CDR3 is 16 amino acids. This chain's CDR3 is CASSLSQGFQFDEQFF. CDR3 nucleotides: TGTGCCAGCAGCTTATCTCAGGGGTTCCAGTTCGATGAGCAGTTCTTC. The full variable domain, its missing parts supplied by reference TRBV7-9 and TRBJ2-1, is DTGVSQNPRHKITKRGQNVTFRCDPISEHNRLYWYRQTLGQGPEFLTYFQNEAQLEKSRLLSDRFSAERPKGSFSTLEIQRTEQGDSAMYLCASSLSQGFQFDEQFFGPGTRLTVL.

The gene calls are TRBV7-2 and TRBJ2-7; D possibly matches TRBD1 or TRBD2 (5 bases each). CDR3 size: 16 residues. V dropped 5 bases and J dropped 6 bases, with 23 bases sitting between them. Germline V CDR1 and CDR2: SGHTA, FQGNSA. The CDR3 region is CASSPEGSGTPAEQYF. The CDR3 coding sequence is TGTGCCAGCAGCCCAGAAGGGTCAGGGACCCCCGCCGAGCAGTACTTC.

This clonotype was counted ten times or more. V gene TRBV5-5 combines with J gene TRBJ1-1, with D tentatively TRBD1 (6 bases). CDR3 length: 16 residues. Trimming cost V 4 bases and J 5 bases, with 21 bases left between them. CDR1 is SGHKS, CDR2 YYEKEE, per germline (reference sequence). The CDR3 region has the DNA TGTGCCAGCAGCAAAGCCCAGCCAGGGGCGAGGACTGAAGCTTTCTTT. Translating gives CASSKAQPGARTEAFF. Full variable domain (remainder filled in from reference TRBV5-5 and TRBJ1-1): DAGVTQSPTHLIKTRGQQVTLRCSPISGHKSVSWYQQVLGQGPQFIFQYYEKEERGRGNFPDRFSARQFPNYSSELNVNALLLGDSALYLCASSKAQPGARTEAFFGQGTRLTVV.

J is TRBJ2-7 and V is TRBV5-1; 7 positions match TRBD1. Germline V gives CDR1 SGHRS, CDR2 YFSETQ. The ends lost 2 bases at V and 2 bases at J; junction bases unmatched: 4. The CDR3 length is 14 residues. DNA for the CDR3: TGCGCCAGCAGCTTAGACAGGGACGCCTACGAGCAGTACTTC. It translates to CASSLDRDAYEQYF.

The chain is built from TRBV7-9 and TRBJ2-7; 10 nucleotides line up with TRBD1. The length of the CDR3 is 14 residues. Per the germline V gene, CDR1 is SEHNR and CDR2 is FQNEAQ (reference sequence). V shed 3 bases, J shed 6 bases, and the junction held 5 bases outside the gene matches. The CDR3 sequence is CASSFGQGGAEQYF. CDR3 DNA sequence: TGTGCCAGCAGCTTCGGACAGGGGGGAGCCGAGCAGTACTTC.

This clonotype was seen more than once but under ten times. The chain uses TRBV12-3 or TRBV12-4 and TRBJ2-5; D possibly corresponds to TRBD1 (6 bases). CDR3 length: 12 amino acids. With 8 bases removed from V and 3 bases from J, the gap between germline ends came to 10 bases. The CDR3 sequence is CASQGHEETQYF. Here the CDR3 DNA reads TGTGCCAGCCAGGGACACGAAGAGACCCAGTACTTC.

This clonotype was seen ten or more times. The CDR3 bases are TGTGCCAGCAGTTTATGGGGCGATGAGCAGTTCTTC. Encoded protein: CASSLWGDEQFF. The chain uses TRBV12-3 or TRBV12-4 and TRBJ2-1; the D gene is possibly TRBD1 (5 bases). V lost 2 bases, J lost 8 bases, and 7 bases lay in between. This CDR3 is 12 amino acids long.

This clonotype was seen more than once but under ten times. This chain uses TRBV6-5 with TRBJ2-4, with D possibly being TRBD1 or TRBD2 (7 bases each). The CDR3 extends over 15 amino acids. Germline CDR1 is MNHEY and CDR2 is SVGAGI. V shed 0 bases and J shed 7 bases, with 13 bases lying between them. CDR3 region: CASSYSQGGKNIQYF. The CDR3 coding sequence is TGTGCCAGCAGTTACTCTCAGGGGGGGAAGAACATTCAGTACTTC.

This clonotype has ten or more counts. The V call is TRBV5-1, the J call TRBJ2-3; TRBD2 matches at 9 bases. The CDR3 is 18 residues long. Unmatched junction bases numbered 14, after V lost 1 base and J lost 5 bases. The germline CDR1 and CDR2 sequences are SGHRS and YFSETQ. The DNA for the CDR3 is TGCGCCAGCAGCTTGTCCCGTCTAGCGGGATCGCCCGGAGATACGCAGTATTTT. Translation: CASSLSRLAGSPGDTQYF.

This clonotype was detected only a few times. The CDR3 region is CASSGDQGIDGYTF. The CDR3 nucleotides are TGCGCCAGCAGCGGAGATCAGGGGATTGATGGCTACACCTTC. The chain couples TRBV5-1 to TRBJ1-2; a weak D match, TRBD1 (6 bases). V gave up 4 bases and J gave up 6 bases, with 16 bases separating them. CDR3 size: 14 residues. Per germline, CDR1 SGHRS and CDR2 YFSETQ.

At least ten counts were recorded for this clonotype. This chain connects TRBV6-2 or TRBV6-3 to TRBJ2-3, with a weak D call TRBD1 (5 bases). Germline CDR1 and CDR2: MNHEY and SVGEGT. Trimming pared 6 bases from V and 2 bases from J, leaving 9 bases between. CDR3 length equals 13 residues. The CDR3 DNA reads TGTGCCAGCAGCCTGACAGTCACAGATACGCAGTATTTT. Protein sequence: CASSLTVTDTQYF.